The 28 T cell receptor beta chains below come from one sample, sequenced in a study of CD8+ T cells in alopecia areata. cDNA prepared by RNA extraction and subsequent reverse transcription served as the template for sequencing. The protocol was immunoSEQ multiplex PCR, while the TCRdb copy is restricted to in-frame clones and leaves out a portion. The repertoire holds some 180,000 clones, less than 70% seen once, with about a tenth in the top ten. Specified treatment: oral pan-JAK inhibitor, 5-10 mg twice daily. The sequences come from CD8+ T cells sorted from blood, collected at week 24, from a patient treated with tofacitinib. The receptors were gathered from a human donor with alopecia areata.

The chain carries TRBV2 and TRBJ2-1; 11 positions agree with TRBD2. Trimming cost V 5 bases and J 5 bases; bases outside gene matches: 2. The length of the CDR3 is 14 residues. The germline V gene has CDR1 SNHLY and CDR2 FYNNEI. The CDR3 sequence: CASSRLAGNNEQFF. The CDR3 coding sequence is TGTGCCAGCAGTCGACTAGCGGGGAACAATGAGCAGTTCTTC.

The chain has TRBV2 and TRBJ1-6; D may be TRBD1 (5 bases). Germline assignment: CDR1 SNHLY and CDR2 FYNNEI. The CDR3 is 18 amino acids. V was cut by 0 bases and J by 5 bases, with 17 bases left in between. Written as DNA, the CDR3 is TGTGCCAGCAGTGAAGCTTCTATTGCCAGGGCCAATAATTCACCCCTCCACTTT. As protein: CASSEASIARANNSPLHF.

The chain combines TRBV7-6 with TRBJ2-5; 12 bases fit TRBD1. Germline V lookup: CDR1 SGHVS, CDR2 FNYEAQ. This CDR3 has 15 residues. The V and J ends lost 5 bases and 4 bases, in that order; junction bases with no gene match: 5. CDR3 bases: TGTGCCAGCAGCCCGGGACAGGGGGCGCGAGAGACCCAGTACTTC. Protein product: CASSPGQGARETQYF. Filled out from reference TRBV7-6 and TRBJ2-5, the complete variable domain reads GAGVSQSPRYKVTKRGQDVALRCDPISGHVSLYWYRQALGQGPEFLTYFNYEAQQDKSGLPNDRFSAERPEGSISTLTIQRTEQRDSAMYRCASSPGQGARETQYFGPGTRLLVL.

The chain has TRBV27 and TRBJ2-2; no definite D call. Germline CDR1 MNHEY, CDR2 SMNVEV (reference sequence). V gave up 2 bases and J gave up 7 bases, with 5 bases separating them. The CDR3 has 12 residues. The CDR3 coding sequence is TGTGCCAGCAGTTTAGAAGGCGGGGAGCTGTTTTTT. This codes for CASSLEGGELFF.

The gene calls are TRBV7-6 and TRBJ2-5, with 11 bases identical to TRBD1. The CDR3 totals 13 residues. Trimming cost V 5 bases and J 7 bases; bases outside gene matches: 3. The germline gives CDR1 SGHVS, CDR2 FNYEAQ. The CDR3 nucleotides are TGTGCCAGCAGCCCTGGGACAGGGGGGACCCAGTACTTC. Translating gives CASSPGTGGTQYF.

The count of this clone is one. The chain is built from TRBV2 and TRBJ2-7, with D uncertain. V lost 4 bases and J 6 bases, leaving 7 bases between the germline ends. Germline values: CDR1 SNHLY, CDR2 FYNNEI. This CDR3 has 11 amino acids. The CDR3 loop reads CASSGGSEQYF. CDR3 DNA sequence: TGTGCCAGCAGTGGGGGATCCGAGCAGTACTTC.

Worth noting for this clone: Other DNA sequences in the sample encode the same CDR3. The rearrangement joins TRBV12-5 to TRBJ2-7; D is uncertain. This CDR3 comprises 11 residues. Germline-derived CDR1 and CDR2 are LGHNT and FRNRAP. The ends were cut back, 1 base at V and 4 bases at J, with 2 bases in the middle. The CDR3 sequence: CASGLGYEQYF. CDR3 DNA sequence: TGTGCTAGTGGTTTGGGTTACGAGCAGTACTTC. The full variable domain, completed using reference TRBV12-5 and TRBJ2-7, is DARVTQTPRHKVTEMGQEVTMRCQPILGHNTVFWYRQTMMQGLELLAYFRNRAPLDDSGMPKDRFSAEMPDATLATLKIQPSEPRDSAVYFCASGLGYEQYFGPGTRLTVT.

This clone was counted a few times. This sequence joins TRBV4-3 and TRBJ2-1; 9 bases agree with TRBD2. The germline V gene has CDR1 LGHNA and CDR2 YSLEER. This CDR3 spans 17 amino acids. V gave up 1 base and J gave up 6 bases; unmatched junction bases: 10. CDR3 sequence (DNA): TGCGCCAGCAGCCAAGCCCACAGCGGGGGGCGATCCAATGAGCAGTTCTTC. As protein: CASSQAHSGGRSNEQFF.

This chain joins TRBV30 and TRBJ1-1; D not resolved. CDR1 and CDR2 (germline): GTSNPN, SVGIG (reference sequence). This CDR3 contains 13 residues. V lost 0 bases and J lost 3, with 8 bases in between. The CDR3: CAWSVLGYTEAFF. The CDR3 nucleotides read TGTGCCTGGAGTGTACTCGGGTACACTGAAGCTTTCTTT.

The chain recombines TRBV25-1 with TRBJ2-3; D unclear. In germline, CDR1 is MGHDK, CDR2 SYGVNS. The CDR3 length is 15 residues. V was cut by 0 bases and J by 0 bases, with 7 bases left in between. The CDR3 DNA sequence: TGTGCCAGCAGTGAATATGTGGGGAGCACAGATACGCAGTATTTT. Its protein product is CASSEYVGSTDTQYF.

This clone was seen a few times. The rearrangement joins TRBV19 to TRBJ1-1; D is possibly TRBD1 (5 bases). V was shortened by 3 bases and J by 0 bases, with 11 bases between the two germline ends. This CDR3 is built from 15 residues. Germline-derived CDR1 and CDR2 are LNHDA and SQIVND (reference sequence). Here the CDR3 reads CASSIPQGMNTEAFF. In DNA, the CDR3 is TGTGCCAGTAGTATTCCCCAGGGAATGAACACTGAAGCTTTCTTT.

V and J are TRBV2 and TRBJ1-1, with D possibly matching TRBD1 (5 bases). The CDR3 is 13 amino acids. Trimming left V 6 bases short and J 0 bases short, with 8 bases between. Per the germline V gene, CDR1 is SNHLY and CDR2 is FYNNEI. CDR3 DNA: TGTGCCAGCAGGAAGGGGATGAACACTGAAGCTTTCTTT. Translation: CASRKGMNTEAFF.

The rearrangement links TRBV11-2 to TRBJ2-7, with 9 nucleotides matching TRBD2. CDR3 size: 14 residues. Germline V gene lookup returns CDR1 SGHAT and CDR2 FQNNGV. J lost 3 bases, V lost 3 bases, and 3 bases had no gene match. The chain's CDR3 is CASSFGSGGYEQYF. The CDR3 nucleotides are TGTGCCAGCAGCTTCGGTAGCGGGGGCTACGAGCAGTACTTC.

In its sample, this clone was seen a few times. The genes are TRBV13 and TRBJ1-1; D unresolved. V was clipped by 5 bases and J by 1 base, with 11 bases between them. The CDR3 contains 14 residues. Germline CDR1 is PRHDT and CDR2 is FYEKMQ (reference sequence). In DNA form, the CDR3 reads TGTGCCAGCAGCCCGTTTCGGGGGAACACTGAAGCTTTCTTT. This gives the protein CASSPFRGNTEAFF.

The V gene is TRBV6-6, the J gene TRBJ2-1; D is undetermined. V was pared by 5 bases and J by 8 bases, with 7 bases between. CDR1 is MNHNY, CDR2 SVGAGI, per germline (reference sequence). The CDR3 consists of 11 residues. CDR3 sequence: CASSIDDEQFF. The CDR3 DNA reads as TGTGCCAGCAGTATCGACGATGAGCAGTTCTTC.

CDR3 nucleotides: TGTGCCAGTATGGCGGGGACATCCCTCTACAATGAGCAGTTCTTC. Amino acids: CASMAGTSLYNEQFF. J is TRBJ2-1 and V is TRBV19; TRBD1 or TRBD2 may be the D gene (6 bases each). The CDR3 is 15 residues long. V lost 7 bases, J lost 3 bases, and 16 bases lay in between. The germline V gene has CDR1 LNHDA and CDR2 SQIVND (reference sequence).

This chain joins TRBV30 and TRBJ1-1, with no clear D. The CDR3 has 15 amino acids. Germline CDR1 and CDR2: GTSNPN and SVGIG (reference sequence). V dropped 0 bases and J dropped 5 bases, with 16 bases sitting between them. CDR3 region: CAWSVEGRRATEAFF. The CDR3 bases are TGTGCCTGGAGTGTTGAAGGGCGTAGGGCGACTGAAGCTTTCTTT.

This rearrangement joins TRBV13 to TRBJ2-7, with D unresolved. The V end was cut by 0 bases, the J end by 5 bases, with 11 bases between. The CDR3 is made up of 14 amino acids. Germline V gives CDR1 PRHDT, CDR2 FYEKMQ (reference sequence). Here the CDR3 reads CASSLGAKADEQYF. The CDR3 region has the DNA TGTGCCAGCAGCTTAGGAGCGAAAGCCGACGAGCAGTACTTC.

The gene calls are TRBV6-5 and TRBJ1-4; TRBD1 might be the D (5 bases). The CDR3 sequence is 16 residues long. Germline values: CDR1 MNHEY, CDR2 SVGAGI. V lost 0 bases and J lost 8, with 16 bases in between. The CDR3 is CASSYSTAGGREKLFF. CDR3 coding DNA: TGTGCCAGCAGTTACTCGACCGCTGGGGGTAGGGAAAAACTGTTTTTT.

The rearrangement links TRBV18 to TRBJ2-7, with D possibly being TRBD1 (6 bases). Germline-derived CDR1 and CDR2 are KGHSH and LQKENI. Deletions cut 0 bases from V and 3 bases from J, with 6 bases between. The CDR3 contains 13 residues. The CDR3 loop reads CASSPPTGYEQYF. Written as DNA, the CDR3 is TGTGCCAGCTCACCACCGACAGGCTACGAGCAGTACTTC.

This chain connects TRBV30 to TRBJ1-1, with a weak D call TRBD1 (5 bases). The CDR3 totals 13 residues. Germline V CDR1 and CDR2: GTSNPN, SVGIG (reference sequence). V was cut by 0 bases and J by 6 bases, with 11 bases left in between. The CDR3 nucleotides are TGTGCCTGGAGTGTAGGGCAGGGCGCTGAAGCTTTCTTT. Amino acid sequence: CAWSVGQGAEAFF.

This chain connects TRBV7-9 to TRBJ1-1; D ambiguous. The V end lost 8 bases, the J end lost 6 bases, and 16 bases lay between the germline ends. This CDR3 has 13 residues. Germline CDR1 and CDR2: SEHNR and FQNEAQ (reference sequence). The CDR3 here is CASALSVQPEAFF. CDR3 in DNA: TGTGCCAGCGCCCTCTCAGTACAGCCTGAAGCTTTCTTT.

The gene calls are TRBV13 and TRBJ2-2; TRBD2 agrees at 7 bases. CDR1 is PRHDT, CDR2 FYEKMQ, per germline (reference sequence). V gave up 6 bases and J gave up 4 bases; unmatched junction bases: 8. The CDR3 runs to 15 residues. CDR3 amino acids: CASRRGGGATGELFF. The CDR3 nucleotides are TGTGCCAGCAGACGTGGCGGGGGTGCCACCGGGGAGCTGTTTTTT. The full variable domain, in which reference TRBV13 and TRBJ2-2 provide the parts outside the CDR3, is AAGVIQSPRHLIKEKRETATLKCYPIPRHDTVYWYQQGPGQDPQFLISFYEKMQSDKGSIPDRFSAQQFSDYHSELNMSSLELGDSALYFCASRRGGGATGELFFGEGSRLTVL.

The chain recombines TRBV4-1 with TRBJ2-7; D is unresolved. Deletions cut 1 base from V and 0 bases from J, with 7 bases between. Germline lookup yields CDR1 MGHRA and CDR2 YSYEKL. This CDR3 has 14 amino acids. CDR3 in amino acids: CASSQVRGSYEQYF. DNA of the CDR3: TGCGCCAGCAGCCAAGTACGCGGCTCCTACGAGCAGTACTTC.

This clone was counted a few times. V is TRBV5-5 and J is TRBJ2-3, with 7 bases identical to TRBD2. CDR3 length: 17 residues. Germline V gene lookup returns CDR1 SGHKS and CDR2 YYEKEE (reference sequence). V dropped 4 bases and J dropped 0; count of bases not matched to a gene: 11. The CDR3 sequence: CASSDFPGTTSTDTQYF. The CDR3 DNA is TGTGCCAGCAGCGACTTCCCCGGGACTACCAGCACAGATACGCAGTATTTT.

CDR3 protein: CASSVEDRDRGNPNYGYTF. CDR3 DNA sequence: TGTGCCAGCAGCGTAGAGGACCGGGACAGGGGGAACCCTAACTATGGCTACACCTTC. The chain employs TRBV9 and TRBJ1-2, with 11 bases that match TRBD1. Germline CDR1 is SGDLS and CDR2 is YYNGEE. V trimming: 0 bases; J trimming: 0 bases; junction bases outside the gene matches: 10. The CDR3 spans 19 residues. The full variable domain, rest sourced from reference TRBV9 and TRBJ1-2, is DSGVTQTPKHLITATGQRVTLRCSPRSGDLSVYWYQQSLDQGLQFLIQYYNGEERAKGNILERFSAQQFPDLHSELNLSSLELGDSALYFCASSVEDRDRGNPNYGYTFGSGTRLTVV.

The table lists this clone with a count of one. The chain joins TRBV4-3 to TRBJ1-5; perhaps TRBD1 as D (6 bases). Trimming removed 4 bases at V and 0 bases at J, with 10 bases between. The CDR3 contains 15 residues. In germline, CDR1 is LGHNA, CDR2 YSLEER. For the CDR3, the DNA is TGCGCCAGCAGCCCAGGACAGTATAGCAATCAGCCCCAGCATTTT. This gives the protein CASSPGQYSNQPQHF.

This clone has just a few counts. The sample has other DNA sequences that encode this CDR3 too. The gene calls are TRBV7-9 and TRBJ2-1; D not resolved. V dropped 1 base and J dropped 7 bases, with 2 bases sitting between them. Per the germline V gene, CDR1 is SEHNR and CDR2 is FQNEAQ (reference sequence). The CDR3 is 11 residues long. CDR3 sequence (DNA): TGTGCCAGCAGCTTAGGGAATGAGCAGTTCTTC. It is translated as CASSLGNEQFF.